This T cell receptor beta chain is drawn from a study of blood T cell repertoires in COVID-19. CDR3 length equals 16 residues. Germline CDR1 SGHTS, CDR2 YDEGEE. Trimming cost V 1 base and J 0 bases, with 11 bases left between them. This table comes from immunoSEQ multiplex PCR, and its TCRdb copy is limited to in-frame clones, with some not included. The sample lists hundreds of thousands of clones; around nine tenths were seen once. The sequence was collected from an older man with acute or convalescent COVID-19. The material sequenced was peripheral blood. The genes are TRBV5-8 and TRBJ2-1, with a weak D call TRBD1 (5 bases). Written as DNA, the CDR3 is TGTGCCAGCAGCTTGCTGGCAGGGATCTCCTACAATGAGCAGTTCTTC. It is translated as CASSLLAGISYNEQFF.